These T cell receptor beta chains were read from a single sample in a study of metastatic and nonmetastatic thyroid tumors. From the PCR reads, TCRdb re-called clones with MiXCR. The data show under 95,000 clones, around 7.8% seen once. Sequences were obtained from blood. The origin of the receptors is a female donor with papillary thyroid cancer or a benign thyroid nodule (not recorded which). Some clones in this sample may be carry-over from other donors' samples. CDR3s include the opening cysteine and the closing phenylalanine or tryptophan. A D gene is named only where the DNA matches it firmly. The size of a clone is reported for some rows only, either as once, few or many, or as a class for expanded clones.

D | size | J | V | DNA | CDR3
NA | once | TRBJ1-5 | TRBV30 | TGTGCCTACAGAACAGGGAATCAGCCCCAGCATTTT | CAYRTGNQPQHF
NA | many | TRBJ1-1 | TRBV5-1 | TGCGCCAGCAGCTCGCTCACCTACGTCGGGGGGACGAACACTGAAGCTTTCTTT | CASSSLTYVGGTNTEAFF
NA | many | TRBJ2-3 | TRBV6-4 | TGTGCCAGCAGTGTAACAGAGACAGATACGCAGTATTTT | CASSVTETDTQYF
NA | once | TRBJ1-1 | TRBV13 | TGTGCCAGCAGCTTAGCCCGGAGTACTGAAGCTTTCTTT | CASSLARSTEAFF
NA | many | TRBJ1-1 | TRBV6-4 | TGTGCCAGCAGTGAAAGAGATTCCACTGAAGCTTTCTTT | CASSERDSTEAFF
NA | many | TRBJ1-1 | TRBV10-3 | TGTGCCATCAGTGAGTCAGGCGGCACTGAAGCTTTCTTT | CAISESGGTEAFF
NA | few | TRBJ2-7 | TRBV6-1 | TGTGCCAGCAGTGAATATGGATACGAGCAGTACTTC | CASSEYGYEQYF
NA | many | TRBJ2-7 | TRBV20-1 | TGCAGTGCTAGAGAGAGGGGTATCGAGCAGTACTTC | CSARERGIEQYF
NA | many | TRBJ2-3 | TRBV7-3 | TGTGCCAGCAGTCAACGGGGGGCATATACGCAGTATTTT | CASSQRGAYTQYF
NA | few | TRBJ1-5 | TRBV30 | TGTGCCTGGAGTGGGCAGGGGAAGCCCCAGCATTTT | CAWSGQGKPQHF
TRBD1 | many | TRBJ1-1 | TRBV18 | TGTGCCAGCTCACTGGGACAGAAGAACACTGAAGCTTTCTTT | CASSLGQKNTEAFF
NA | many | TRBJ2-1 | TRBV5-1 | TGCGCCAGCAGTAGGGAGTTTACAACCTACAATGAGCAGTTCTTC | CASSREFTTYNEQFF
TRBD1 | medium-sized | TRBJ2-7 | TRBV6-6 | TGTGCCAGCAGTTACGCTCAAACAGGGGGCGGGTACGAGCAGTACTTC | CASSYAQTGGGYEQYF
NA | many | TRBJ2-3 | TRBV24-1 | TGTGCCACCAGTTATGCAGATACGCAGTATTTT | CATSYADTQYF
NA | NA | TRBJ2-1 | TRBV20-1 | TGCAGTGCGAGAGGGGACTCCAGCTTGAGCTCCTACAATGAGCAGTTCTTC | CSARGDSSLSSYNEQFF
NA | many | TRBJ1-1 | TRBV20-1 | TGCAGTGCTAGAGATCCTCGGGACACTGAAGCTTTCTTT | CSARDPRDTEAFF
NA | few | TRBJ1-1 | TRBV7-3 | TGTGCCAGCAGCTTCAGGGGCCCGGGCACTGAAGCTTTCTTT | CASSFRGPGTEAFF
NA | many | TRBJ1-2 | TRBV6-1 | TGTGCCAGCAGTGTCTCTCGGACAGCCTATGGCTACACCTTC | CASSVSRTAYGYTF
TRBD2 | many | TRBJ2-1 | TRBV9 | TGTGCCAGCAGCGCCAGACTAGCGGGGGCATACAATGAGCAGTTCTTC | CASSARLAGAYNEQFF
NA | many | TRBJ2-6 | TRBV19 | TGTGCCAGTAGTATAGTCGGGAAATCTGGGGCCAACGTCCTGACTTTC | CASSIVGKSGANVLTF
TRBD1 | many | TRBJ2-7 | TRBV20-1 | TGCAGTGCGAGAAGACAGGGCACCCTCTCCTACGAGCAGTACTTC | CSARRQGTLSYEQYF
NA | few | TRBJ2-1 | TRBV5-6 | TGTGCCAGCAGCCCAGGCATCTCCTACAATGAGCAGTTCTTC | CASSPGISYNEQFF
NA | many | TRBJ1-6 | TRBV7-2 | TGTGCCAGCAGCTTAGGACAGGCTGATAATTCACCCCTCCACTTT | CASSLGQADNSPLHF
TRBD1 | once | TRBJ1-4 | TRBV30 | TGTGCCTGGAGTGAAAGGAGGACAGGAGGTGAAAAACTGTTTTTT | CAWSERRTGGEKLFF
NA | few | TRBJ2-3 | TRBV27 | TGTGCCAGCAGTTTACTGGGGGGAGACACAGATACGCAGTATTTT | CASSLLGGDTDTQYF
TRBD2 | many | TRBJ2-1 | TRBV6-6 | TGTGCCAGCAGCACTCTGTTTGGGCTAGCGGGGGGGAATGAGCAGTTCTTC | CASSTLFGLAGGNEQFF
NA | many | TRBJ1-1 | TRBV30 | TGTGCCTGGACCCCGGGGGAGAGCATGAACACTGAAGCTTTCTTT | CAWTPGESMNTEAFF
TRBD2 | many | TRBJ2-3 | TRBV27 | TGTGCCAGCAGTCTCATCCCGGGACTAGCGGGCACAGATACGCAGTATTTT | CASSLIPGLAGTDTQYF
NA | many | TRBJ1-2 | TRBV28 | TGTGCCAGCAGGCACGATCAGCTCCTACCGTATGGCTACACCTTC | CASRHDQLLPYGYTF
NA | many | TRBJ2-7 | TRBV25-1 | TGTGCCAGCAGTGATTTCTACGAGCAGTACTTC | CASSDFYEQYF
TRBD1 | many | TRBJ2-6 | TRBV6-5 | TGTGCCAGCAGTTACTCGACGGGACAGGGGTCTGGGGCCAACGTCCTGACTTTC | CASSYSTGQGSGANVLTF
TRBD1 | many | TRBJ1-1 | TRBV20-1 | TGCAGTGCTGGTCCCGGGACAGGGGCCACTGAAGCTTTCTTT | CSAGPGTGATEAFF
NA | many | TRBJ1-2 | TRBV29-1 | TGCAGCGTTGAAGACTCCCTCTATGGCTACACCTTC | CSVEDSLYGYTF
NA | many | TRBJ1-5 | TRBV6-1 | TGTGCCAGCAGTGGATGGGACAGCAATCAGCCCCAGCATTTT | CASSGWDSNQPQHF
NA | many | TRBJ2-7 | TRBV2 | TGTGCCAGCAGTGTTGCAGAAAACTACGAGCAGTACTTC | CASSVAENYEQYF
NA | many | TRBJ1-6 | TRBV10-2 | TGCGCCAGCAGTGTTACGGAGAATTCACCCCTCCACTTT | CASSVTENSPLHF
TRBD2 | many | TRBJ2-1 | TRBV11-1 | TGTGCCAGCAGCTTAGGGACTAGCGAGTACAATGAGCAGTTCTTC | CASSLGTSEYNEQFF
NA | NA | TRBJ1-1 | TRBV2 | TGTGCCAGCAGTGAACTCCAGGCGAACACTGAAGCTTTCTTT | CASSELQANTEAFF
NA | many | TRBJ2-7 | TRBV5-1 | TGCGCCAGCAGCTTTGGGAGCTCCTACGAGCAGTACTTC | CASSFGSSYEQYF
TRBD1 | many | TRBJ1-6 | TRBV10-2 | TGCGCCAGCAGTGAGGGGGGACAGGGGAGTAATTCACCCCTCCACTTT | CASSEGGQGSNSPLHF
NA | many | TRBJ1-2 | TRBV20-1 | TGCAGTGCTAGAGAGAGGACCTATGGCTACACCTTC | CSARERTYGYTF
TRBD1 | few | TRBJ2-2 | TRBV29-1 | TGCAGCGTTTGGACTGGGACAGGGGGCGACACCGGGGAGCTGTTTTTT | CSVWTGTGGDTGELFF